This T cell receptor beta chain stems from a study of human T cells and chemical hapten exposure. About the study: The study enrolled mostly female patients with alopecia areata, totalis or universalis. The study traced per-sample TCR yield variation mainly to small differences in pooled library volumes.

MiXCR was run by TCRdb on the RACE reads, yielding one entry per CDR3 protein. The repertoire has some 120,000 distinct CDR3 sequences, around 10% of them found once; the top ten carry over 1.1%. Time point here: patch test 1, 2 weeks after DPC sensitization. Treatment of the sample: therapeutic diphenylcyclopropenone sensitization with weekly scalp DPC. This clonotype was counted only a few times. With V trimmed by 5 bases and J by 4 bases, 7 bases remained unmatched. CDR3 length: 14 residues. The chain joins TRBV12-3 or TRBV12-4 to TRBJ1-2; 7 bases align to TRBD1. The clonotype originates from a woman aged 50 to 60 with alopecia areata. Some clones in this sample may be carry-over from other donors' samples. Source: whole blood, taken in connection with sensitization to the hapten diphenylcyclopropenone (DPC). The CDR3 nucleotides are TGTGCCAGCAGTCCAACAGGGGAATTCTATGGCTACACCTTC. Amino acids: CASSPTGEFYGYTF.